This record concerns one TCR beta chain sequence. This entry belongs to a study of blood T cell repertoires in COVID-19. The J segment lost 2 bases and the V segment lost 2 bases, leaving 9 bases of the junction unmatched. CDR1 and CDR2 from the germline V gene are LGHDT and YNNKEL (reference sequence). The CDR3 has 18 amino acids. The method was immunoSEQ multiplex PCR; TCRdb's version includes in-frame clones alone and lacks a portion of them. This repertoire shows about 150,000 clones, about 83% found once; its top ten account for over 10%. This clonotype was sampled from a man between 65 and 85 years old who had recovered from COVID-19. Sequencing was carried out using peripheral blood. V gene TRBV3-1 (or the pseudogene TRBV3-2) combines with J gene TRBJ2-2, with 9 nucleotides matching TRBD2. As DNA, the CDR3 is TGTGCCAGCAGCCAAAACGTAGGGCTAGCGGGAAACACCGGGGAGCTGTTTTTT. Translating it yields CASSQNVGLAGNTGELFF.